Below, one T cell receptor (beta chain) is given with its context. What it recognizes is unknown. This entry comes from a study of T cells in localized non-small cell lung cancer. Measured with immunoSEQ multiplex PCR; TCRdb has only the in-frame clones, and not every one. The data hold roughly 64,000 clones, with around 81% observed a single time. Study results and limitations: Appearing in adjacent lung were a median roughly 57 of the top 100 tumor clones.

Trimming left V 6 bases short and J 2 bases short, with 11 bases between. Germline values: CDR1 MNHEY, CDR2 SVGAGI. This CDR3 comprises 13 residues. Sequencing used PBMCs, obtained before any cancer treatment. The chain uses TRBV6-5 and TRBJ2-7; D is undetermined. The sequence was obtained from a man aged 40 to 69 with stage II lung adenocarcinoma. Written as DNA, the CDR3 is TGTGCCAGCAGAAAGCCAGGTACCTACGAGCAGTACTTC. Encoded protein: CASRKPGTYEQYF.